The rows below give T cell receptor beta chains drawn from one sample of a study of blood T cell repertoires in COVID-19. Assay: immunoSEQ multiplex PCR; the TCRdb copy retains only in-frame clones and omits some. The sample lists about 140,000 clones; about nine tenths were seen once. The sequenced sample was peripheral blood. The receptors were gathered from a human donor with COVID-19, enrolled during active disease. The donor label of this sample is uncertain. CDR3s include the opening cysteine and the closing phenylalanine or tryptophan. D genes are given only for firm matches. Clone sizes are given selectively: once, few, many, or a class where the clone is expanded.

clone size: NA; V gene: TRBV15; CDR3 length: 18; J gene: TRBJ2-1; D gene: TRBD1; CDR3 DNA: TGTGCCACCAGCCGCGGGACAGGGGGCATCCGATGGTTTAATGAGCAGTTCTTC; CDR3 protein: CATSRGTGGIRWFNEQFF
clone size: NA; V gene: TRBV20-1; CDR3 length: 12; J gene: TRBJ1-4; D gene: NA; CDR3 DNA: TGCAGTGCTAGTATGGGAGATGAAAAACTGTTTTTT; CDR3 protein: CSASMGDEKLFF
clone size: NA; V gene: TRBV19; CDR3 length: 15; J gene: TRBJ1-5; D gene: NA; CDR3 DNA: TGTGCCAGTAGTATTGGTGGTCGGAGGGGTCAGCCCCAGCATTTT; CDR3 protein: CASSIGGRRGQPQHF
clone size: NA; V gene: TRBV21-1; CDR3 length: 15; J gene: TRBJ2-7; D gene: NA; CDR3 DNA: TGTGCCAGCAGCAACCCACGGGACAGCTCCTACGAGCAGTACTTC; CDR3 protein: CASSNPRDSSYEQYF
clone size: NA; V gene: TRBV5-1; CDR3 length: 17; J gene: TRBJ2-3; D gene: NA; CDR3 DNA: TGCGCCAGCAGCTTGGGTGAGACAGGGACTAGCACAGATACGCAGTATTTT; CDR3 protein: CASSLGETGTSTDTQYF
clone size: NA; V gene: TRBV10-1; CDR3 length: 20; J gene: TRBJ1-3; D gene: TRBD1; CDR3 DNA: TGCGCCAGCAGTGATCAGCCCCCCGGGGACAGGGAGTCAAGTCGAAACACCATATATTTT; CDR3 protein: CASSDQPPGDRESSRNTIYF
clone size: NA; V gene: TRBV7-6; CDR3 length: 17; J gene: TRBJ2-1; D gene: TRBD2; CDR3 DNA: TGTGCCAGCAGCCCTCGACTAGCGGGGGGCCCCTACAATGAGCAGTTCTTC; CDR3 protein: CASSPRLAGGPYNEQFF
clone size: NA; V gene: TRBV5-4; CDR3 length: 15; J gene: TRBJ2-1; D gene: TRBD2; CDR3 DNA: TGTGCCAGCAGCTTGGTCTCTAGCGGGGGCAATGAGCAGTTCTTC; CDR3 protein: CASSLVSSGGNEQFF
clone size: NA; V gene: TRBV7-9; CDR3 length: 11; J gene: TRBJ1-2; D gene: NA; CDR3 DNA: TGTGCCAGCAGCTTAGGAGGCAGGGCCAAGTTC; CDR3 protein: CASSLGGRAKF
clone size: NA; V gene: TRBV28; CDR3 length: 13; J gene: TRBJ1-1; D gene: NA; CDR3 DNA: TGTGCCAGCAGCGTGACAGTGAACACTGAAGCTTTCTTT; CDR3 protein: CASSVTVNTEAFF
clone size: NA; V gene: TRBV12-3/TRBV12-4; CDR3 length: 13; J gene: TRBJ1-4; D gene: TRBD1; CDR3 DNA: TGTGCCAGCAGTCCGGACAGGGTCGGAAAACTGTTTTTT; CDR3 protein: CASSPDRVGKLFF
clone size: NA; V gene: TRBV3-1/TRBV3-2; CDR3 length: 16; J gene: TRBJ2-1; D gene: TRBD2; CDR3 DNA: TGTGCCAGCAGCCAAGACCCAGCGGGGGGGGCAAATGAGCAGTTCTTC; CDR3 protein: CASSQDPAGGANEQFF
clone size: NA; V gene: TRBV18; CDR3 length: 16; J gene: TRBJ2-2; D gene: NA; CDR3 DNA: TGTGCCAGCTCACCACCGGGCGGGGGCCAGGCCGGGGAGCTGTTTTTT; CDR3 protein: CASSPPGGGQAGELFF
clone size: NA; V gene: TRBV13; CDR3 length: 15; J gene: TRBJ2-3; D gene: NA; CDR3 DNA: TGTGCCAGCAGCGGCAGGGGGGTAGGGGGAGATACGCAGTATTTT; CDR3 protein: CASSGRGVGGDTQYF
clone size: NA; V gene: TRBV27; CDR3 length: 13; J gene: TRBJ1-1; D gene: NA; CDR3 DNA: TGTGCCAGCAGTTTGAGCAGAGGTACTGAAGCTTTCTTT; CDR3 protein: CASSLSRGTEAFF
clone size: NA; V gene: TRBV7-2; CDR3 length: 16; J gene: TRBJ2-7; D gene: NA; CDR3 DNA: TGTGCCAGCAGCTTAGCAGCCAGCGAGGGTATTTACGAGCAGTACTTC; CDR3 protein: CASSLAASEGIYEQYF
clone size: NA; V gene: TRBV30; CDR3 length: 15; J gene: TRBJ2-2; D gene: NA; CDR3 DNA: TGTGCCTGGAGTGACCCGGGGGACTGGGACGGGGAGCTGTTTTTT; CDR3 protein: CAWSDPGDWDGELFF
clone size: NA; V gene: TRBV7-9; CDR3 length: 15; J gene: TRBJ1-1; D gene: NA; CDR3 DNA: TGTGCCAGCAGTCCCTCGGGGTTAGGGTCCCTGAAAGCTTTCTTT; CDR3 protein: CASSPSGLGSLKAFF
clone size: NA; V gene: TRBV2; CDR3 length: 12; J gene: TRBJ2-7; D gene: NA; CDR3 DNA: TGTGCCAGCAGGCCGGACAGTGACGAGCAGTACTTC; CDR3 protein: CASRPDSDEQYF
clone size: NA; V gene: TRBV5-1; CDR3 length: 14; J gene: TRBJ1-1; D gene: NA; CDR3 DNA: TGCGCCAGCAGCTTGGACAGTCAGAACACTGAAGCTTTCTTT; CDR3 protein: CASSLDSQNTEAFF
clone size: NA; V gene: TRBV7-2; CDR3 length: 13; J gene: TRBJ2-3; D gene: NA; CDR3 DNA: TGTGCCAGCAGGTTGGGCCCCACAGATACGCAGTATTTT; CDR3 protein: CASRLGPTDTQYF
clone size: NA; V gene: TRBV18; CDR3 length: 15; J gene: TRBJ1-1; D gene: NA; CDR3 DNA: TGTGCCAGCTCACCAAGACAGGAAGCCAACACTGAAGCTTTCTTT; CDR3 protein: CASSPRQEANTEAFF
clone size: NA; V gene: TRBV7-9; CDR3 length: 14; J gene: TRBJ1-2; D gene: TRBD1; CDR3 DNA: TGTGCCAGCAGCCCGACAGGGTTCAACTATGGCTACACCTTC; CDR3 protein: CASSPTGFNYGYTF
clone size: NA; V gene: TRBV6-5; CDR3 length: 16; J gene: TRBJ1-3; D gene: NA; CDR3 DNA: TGTGCCAGCAGTTACTCGCGTGCAAGCTCTGGAAACACCATATATTTT; CDR3 protein: CASSYSRASSGNTIYF
clone size: NA; V gene: TRBV11-1; CDR3 length: 13; J gene: TRBJ2-1; D gene: NA; CDR3 DNA: TGTGCCAGCAGCGTGAGGGCGGGCGATGAGCAGTTCTTC; CDR3 protein: CASSVRAGDEQFF
clone size: NA; V gene: TRBV7-9; CDR3 length: 13; J gene: TRBJ2-7; D gene: NA; CDR3 DNA: TGTGCCAGCAGCTTTAACAGTTTCTACGAGCAGTACTTC; CDR3 protein: CASSFNSFYEQYF
clone size: NA; V gene: TRBV10-2; CDR3 length: 13; J gene: TRBJ1-1; D gene: NA; CDR3 DNA: TGCGCCAGCAGTGAGGTCAGGGGCACTGAAGCTTTCTTT; CDR3 protein: CASSEVRGTEAFF
clone size: NA; V gene: TRBV6-5; CDR3 length: 16; J gene: TRBJ2-7; D gene: NA; CDR3 DNA: TGTGCCAGCAGTTACTCTTCAGCGTACAACCCCTACGAGCAGTACTTC; CDR3 protein: CASSYSSAYNPYEQYF
clone size: once; V gene: TRBV5-1; CDR3 length: 16; J gene: TRBJ1-6; D gene: NA; CDR3 DNA: TGCGCCAGCAGCTTGGTCCAGACAGGATTTAATTCACCCCTCCACTTT; CDR3 protein: CASSLVQTGFNSPLHF
clone size: NA; V gene: TRBV5-1; CDR3 length: 14; J gene: TRBJ2-1; D gene: NA; CDR3 DNA: TGCGCCAGCAGCCACACTACAGGGTCCAATGAGCAGTTCTTC; CDR3 protein: CASSHTTGSNEQFF
clone size: NA; V gene: TRBV5-1; CDR3 length: 16; J gene: TRBJ2-7; D gene: NA; CDR3 DNA: TGCGCCAGCAGTCCGGCGGGGCGCGGTAGATGGGGCGAGCAGTACTTC; CDR3 protein: CASSPAGRGRWGEQYF
clone size: NA; V gene: TRBV30; CDR3 length: 13; J gene: TRBJ1-2; D gene: TRBD1; CDR3 DNA: TGTGCCTGGGTCCGGGACAGATACTATGGCTACACCTTC; CDR3 protein: CAWVRDRYYGYTF
clone size: NA; V gene: TRBV6-1; CDR3 length: 16; J gene: TRBJ2-2; D gene: NA; CDR3 DNA: TGTGCCAGCAGTGAAATAGGGGACATGAACACCGGGGAGCTGTTTTTT; CDR3 protein: CASSEIGDMNTGELFF
clone size: NA; V gene: TRBV7-9; CDR3 length: 17; J gene: TRBJ2-3; D gene: TRBD2; CDR3 DNA: TGTGCCAGCAGCTTGGCTCTAGCGGGGGGGAGAGGAGATACGCAGTATTTT; CDR3 protein: CASSLALAGGRGDTQYF
clone size: NA; V gene: TRBV6-5; CDR3 length: 13; J gene: TRBJ1-1; D gene: TRBD1; CDR3 DNA: TGTGCCAGCAGTACAGGGGGGAGAACTGAAGCTTTCTTT; CDR3 protein: CASSTGGRTEAFF
clone size: NA; V gene: TRBV5-1; CDR3 length: 11; J gene: TRBJ1-2; D gene: NA; CDR3 DNA: TGCGCCGAAGGGAGAGTCTATGGCTACACCTTC; CDR3 protein: CAEGRVYGYTF
clone size: few; V gene: TRBV6-5; CDR3 length: 14; J gene: TRBJ1-1; D gene: TRBD1; CDR3 DNA: TGTGCCAGCACCCCCCGGACAGGGAGTACTGAAGCTTTCTTT; CDR3 protein: CASTPRTGSTEAFF
clone size: once; V gene: TRBV6-2/TRBV6-3; CDR3 length: 14; J gene: TRBJ1-1; D gene: NA; CDR3 DNA: TGTGCCAGCAGTTGGGGAATCCAGGGCACTGAAGCTTTCTTT; CDR3 protein: CASSWGIQGTEAFF
clone size: NA; V gene: TRBV7-9; CDR3 length: 17; J gene: TRBJ1-5; D gene: TRBD1; CDR3 DNA: TGTGCCAGCAGCTGGGGGACAGGGAGCAGTGGCAATCAGCCCCAGCATTTT; CDR3 protein: CASSWGTGSSGNQPQHF
clone size: NA; V gene: TRBV3-1/TRBV3-2; CDR3 length: 15; J gene: TRBJ1-3; D gene: TRBD1; CDR3 DNA: TGTGCCAGCAGCCAAGCAGGGGGCTCTGGAAACACCATATATTTT; CDR3 protein: CASSQAGGSGNTIYF